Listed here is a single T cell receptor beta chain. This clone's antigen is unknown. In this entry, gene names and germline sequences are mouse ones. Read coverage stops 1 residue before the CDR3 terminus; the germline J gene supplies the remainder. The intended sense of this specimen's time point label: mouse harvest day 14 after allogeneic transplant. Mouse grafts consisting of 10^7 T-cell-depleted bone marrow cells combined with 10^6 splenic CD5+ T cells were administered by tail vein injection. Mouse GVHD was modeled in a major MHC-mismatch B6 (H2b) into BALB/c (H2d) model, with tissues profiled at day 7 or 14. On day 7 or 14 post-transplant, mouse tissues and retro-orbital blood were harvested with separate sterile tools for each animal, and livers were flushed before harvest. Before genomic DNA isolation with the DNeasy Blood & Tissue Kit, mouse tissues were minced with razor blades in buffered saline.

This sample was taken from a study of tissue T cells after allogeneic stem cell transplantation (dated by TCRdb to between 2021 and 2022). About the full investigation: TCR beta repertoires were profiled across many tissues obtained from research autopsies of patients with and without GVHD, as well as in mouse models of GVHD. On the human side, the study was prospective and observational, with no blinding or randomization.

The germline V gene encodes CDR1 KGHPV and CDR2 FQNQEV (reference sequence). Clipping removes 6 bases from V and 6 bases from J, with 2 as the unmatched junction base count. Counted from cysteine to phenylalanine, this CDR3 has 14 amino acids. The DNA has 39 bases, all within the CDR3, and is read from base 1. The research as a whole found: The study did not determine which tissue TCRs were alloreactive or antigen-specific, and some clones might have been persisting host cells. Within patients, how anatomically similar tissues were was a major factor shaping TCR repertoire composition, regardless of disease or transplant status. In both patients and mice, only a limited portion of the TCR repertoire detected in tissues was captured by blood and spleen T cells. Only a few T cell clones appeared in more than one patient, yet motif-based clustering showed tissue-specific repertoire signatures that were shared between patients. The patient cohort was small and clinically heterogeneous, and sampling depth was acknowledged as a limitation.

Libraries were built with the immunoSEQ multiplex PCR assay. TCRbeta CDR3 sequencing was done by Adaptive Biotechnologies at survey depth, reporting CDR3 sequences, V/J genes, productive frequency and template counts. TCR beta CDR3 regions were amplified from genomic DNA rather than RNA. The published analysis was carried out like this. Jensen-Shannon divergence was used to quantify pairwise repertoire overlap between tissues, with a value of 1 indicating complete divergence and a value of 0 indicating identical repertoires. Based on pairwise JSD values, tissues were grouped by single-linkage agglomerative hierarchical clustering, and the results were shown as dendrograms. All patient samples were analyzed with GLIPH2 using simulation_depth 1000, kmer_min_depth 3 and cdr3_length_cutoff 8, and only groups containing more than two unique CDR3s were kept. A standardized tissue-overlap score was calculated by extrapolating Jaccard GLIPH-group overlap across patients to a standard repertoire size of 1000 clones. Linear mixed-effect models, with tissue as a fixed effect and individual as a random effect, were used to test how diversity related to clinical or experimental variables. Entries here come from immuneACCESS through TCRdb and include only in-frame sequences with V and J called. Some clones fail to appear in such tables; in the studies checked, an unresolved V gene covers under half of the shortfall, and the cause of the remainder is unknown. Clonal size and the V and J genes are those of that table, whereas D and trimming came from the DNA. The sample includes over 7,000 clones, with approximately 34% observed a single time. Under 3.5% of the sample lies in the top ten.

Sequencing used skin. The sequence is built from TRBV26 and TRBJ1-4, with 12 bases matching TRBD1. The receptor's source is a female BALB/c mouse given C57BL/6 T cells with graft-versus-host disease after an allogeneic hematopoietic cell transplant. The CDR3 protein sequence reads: CASSGDRGHERLFF. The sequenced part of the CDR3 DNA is TGTGCCAGCAGCGGGGACAGGGGGCACGAAAGATTATTT.